Following are 8 T cell receptor beta chains from one sample sequenced in a study of low-dose radiotherapy and immunotherapy resistance in tumors. Time point defined: after trial treatment. Treatment denoted: LDRT plus nivolumab, ipilimumab, low-dose cyclophosphamide and aspirin (RACIN trial). Priming of first-strand cDNA relied on TRAV- and TRBV-specific primers (covering alpha and beta chains). Using a constant-region primer together with a V-primer adapter, TCRs were subjected to roughly 20 PCR cycles of amplification. TCRdb reprocessed the reads with MiXCR, giving one entry per CDR3 protein. The sample includes about 80,000 distinct CDR3 sequences, less than 20% of them seen just once. Material: PBMCs, obtained after low-dose radiotherapy plus immunotherapy. Source of these receptors: a male donor with prostate cancer.

The chain employs TRBV20-1 and TRBJ1-2, with D possibly matching TRBD1 (5 bases). There are 16 residues in the CDR3. V was clipped by 8 bases and J by 2 bases, with 24 bases between them. CDR1 and CDR2 (germline): DFQATT, SNEGSKA (reference sequence). The CDR3 DNA reads as TGCAGTCTAAGGACACCCCTGAGCGGCAGGAACTATGGCTACACCTTC. As protein: CSLRTPLSGRNYGYTF.

V and J are TRBV3-1 and TRBJ2-7; 9 bases line up with TRBD2. Germline V gene lookup returns CDR1 LGHDT and CDR2 YNNKEL (reference sequence). V shed 1 base, J shed 13 bases, and the junction held 17 bases outside the gene matches. This CDR3 comprises 16 residues. In DNA form, the CDR3 reads TGTGCCAGCAGCCAAGGACCTGGGAGCAGCGGGAGGAGAGCATACTTC. Its protein product is CASSQGPGSSGRRAYF.

At least ten counts were recorded for this clonotype. The rearrangement uses TRBV2 and TRBJ2-3, with 9 bases fitting TRBD2. Trimming removed 6 bases from V and 6 bases from J; junction bases left unmatched: 10. CDR1 SNHLY and CDR2 FYNNEI come from the germline V gene. This CDR3 is 15 amino acids long. The CDR3 here is CASSPLGSGGDTQYF. DNA for the CDR3: TGTGCCAGCAGCCCTCTGGGTAGCGGGGGTGATACGCAGTATTTT.

This clonotype came up many times. The chain is built from TRBV7-2 and TRBJ1-6; no firm D call. Trimming removed 3 bases from V and 0 bases from J, with 9 bases in between. The CDR3 is 16 amino acids. Germline lookup yields CDR1 SGHTA and CDR2 FQGNSA. The CDR3 loop reads CASSLPESSYNSPLHF. The CDR3, as DNA: TGTGCCAGCAGCTTGCCGGAGAGCTCCTATAATTCACCCCTCCACTTT.

This clonotype was detected ten times or more. This chain links TRBV29-1 with TRBJ2-3; weak D call: TRBD1 (6 bases). The V end lost 5 bases, the J end lost 1 base, and 16 bases lay between the germline ends. Germline values: CDR1 SQVTM, CDR2 ANQGSEA. The length of the CDR3 is 15 residues. The CDR3 protein is CSVINVQGGTDTQYF. DNA for the CDR3: TGCAGCGTTATAAATGTACAGGGTGGCACAGATACGCAGTATTTT.

As concerns this clonotype: Since a much larger clone is just one base distant, this may be a read error. This rearrangement joins TRBV20-1 to TRBJ2-1, with TRBD2 identical over 10 bases. This CDR3 contains 14 residues. The V segment lost 4 bases and the J segment 10 bases; nucleotides outside the gene matches: 10. Germline assignment: CDR1 DFQATT and CDR2 SNEGSKA (reference sequence). The CDR3 loop is CSAKWASGRDEQFF. CDR3 coding DNA: TGCAGTGCTAAGTGGGCTAGCGGGAGAGACGAGCAGTTCTTC.

A note on this clonotype: A single base is all that separates this from a far larger clone, so a read error is likely. The V call is TRBV2, the J call TRBJ2-1, with D perhaps matching TRBD1 (6 bases). Trimming took 8 bases from V and 10 from J, leaving 18 bases between them. This CDR3 region has 13 residues. Germline assignment: CDR1 SNHLY and CDR2 FYNNEI. The CDR3: CASHRTGLNEQFF. Here the CDR3 DNA reads TGTGCCAGCCACAGAACAGGGTTGAACGAGCAGTTCTTC.

The chain combines TRBV28 with TRBJ2-7; 11 bases agree with TRBD1. The V and J ends lost 4 bases and 2 bases, in that order; junction bases with no gene match: 4. Germline V gene sequence: CDR1 MDHEN, CDR2 SYDVKM. The CDR3 is 15 amino acids. CDR3 DNA: TGTGCCAGCAGTTCCCGGGACAGGGGGGCCTACGAGCAGTACTTC. This gives the protein CASSSRDRGAYEQYF.